This TCR beta chain was recorded in a study of cytomegalovirus exposure and HLA in healthy donors. Some clones are missing from TCRdb's copy, which holds only in-frame ones; the method was immunoSEQ multiplex PCR. This sample carries approximately 98,000 clones, 70% to 90% of them seen once, and the ten largest clones take 3% to 3.5%. This clone is a singleton in its sample. What was sequenced was PBMCs. This TCR came from a woman in her late teens or twenties in good health and CMV-seronegative.

The CDR3 region has the DNA TGTGCCACGCGGGGGGGCGAGGCGGCCTACGAGCAGTACTTC. Amino acids: CATRGGEAAYEQYF. This rearrangement joins TRBV7-9 to TRBJ2-7; 9 positions match TRBD2. The germline V gene has CDR1 SEHNR and CDR2 FQNEAQ (reference sequence). The CDR3 spans 14 residues. Germline trimming cut 10 bases from V and 2 bases from J; bases unmatched to any gene: 9. The whole variable domain, remainder taken from reference TRBV7-9 and TRBJ2-7, is DTGVSQNPRHKITKRGQNVTFRCDPISEHNRLYWYRQTLGQGPEFLTYFQNEAQLEKSRLLSDRFSAERPKGSFSTLEIQRTEQGDSAMYLCATRGGEAAYEQYFGPGTRLTVT.